This T cell receptor (beta chain) was retrieved from a study of B cell selection in AIRE deficiency. Study-level findings and limits: Shared Treg sequences had shorter CDR3s, biased toward rearrangements with few non-templated insertions. Of 3657 shared Treg TCRbeta sequences, roughly 34% were healthy-donor-only and just under 9.5% patient-only. Only TCRbeta was sequenced; about 37% of shared healthy Treg sequences appeared in Tconv.

Authors' methods: Treg pools: around 60,000 distinct patient, under 100,000 donor TCRbeta sequences. Measured with immunoSEQ multiplex PCR; TCRdb has only the in-frame clones, and not every one. Clone size and V and J calls were adopted from that table, with D and trimming inferred from the DNA. The sample has fewer than 25,000 clones, about 93% seen once; the top ten hold approximately 1.5%. The regulatory T cell sort gate was CD4+CD25hiCD127low/negative. As concerns this clone: Its antigen is still unknown.

The CDR3 is made up of 18 amino acids. The germline V gene has CDR1 LGHNT and CDR2 FRNRAP. Trimming took off 3 bases at V and 5 bases at J, with 20 bases between the two ends. The sequence came from a human donor in good health. The rearrangement joins TRBV12-5 to TRBJ2-6; TRBD1 is a possible D gene (5 bases). The material sequenced was CD4+CD25+ Tregs sorted from PBMCs. The CDR3 is CASGFAYAGQSRANVLTF. CDR3 nucleotide sequence: TGTGCTAGTGGTTTCGCGTATGCAGGACAAAGTCGGGCCAACGTCCTGACTTTC.